The rows below give T cell receptor beta chains drawn from one sample of a study of shared clonotypes between healthy human individuals. The data were produced by immunoSEQ multiplex PCR, yet TCRdb's version contains in-frame clones alone and is incomplete. The table has approximately 2,000,000 clones, about 90% seen once. Sample: naive CD4+ T cells from PBMCs. The receptors shown here come from a man aged 18 to 29 in good health. Some clones in this sample may be carry-over from other donors' samples. The CDR3 runs from the conserved cysteine through the conserved F or W. A D gene is named only where the DNA matches it firmly. The size of a clone is reported for some rows only, either as once, few or many, or as a class for expanded clones.

v_call	clone_size	j_call	d_call	cdr3_nt	cdr3_aa
TRBV2	NA	TRBJ2-2	NA	TGTGCCAGCAGACCTCCGGGCCGAGGACCCACCGGGGAGCTGTTTTTT	CASRPPGRGPTGELFF
TRBV7-8	NA	TRBJ2-2	NA	TGTGCCAGCAGCCCTTTGACAGGGAACACCGGGGAGCTGTTTTTT	CASSPLTGNTGELFF
TRBV27	NA	TRBJ1-1	NA	TGTGCCAGCAGTTCATGGAAGGGTGAAGCTTTCTTT	CASSSWKGEAFF
TRBV6-5	NA	TRBJ2-7	TRBD1	TGTGCCAGCAGTTACACTGGGACAGGGCCTTACGAGCAGTACTTC	CASSYTGTGPYEQYF
TRBV11-2	NA	TRBJ1-5	TRBD1	TGTGCCAGCAGCCCGGGACAGGCGTGGGGCAATCAGCCCCAGCATTTT	CASSPGQAWGNQPQHF
TRBV7-8	NA	TRBJ2-2	NA	TGTGCCAGCAGCGCCAAGCCACGTGGGGAGCTGTTTTTT	CASSAKPRGELFF
TRBV5-1	once	TRBJ2-1	TRBD1	TGCGCCAGCAGCTCCCTCTCGGGACAGGGGGCCGGGTGGGCCTACAATGAGCAGTTCTTC	CASSSLSGQGAGWAYNEQFF
TRBV21-1	once	TRBJ2-2	NA	TGTGCCAGCAGCGAAGACCTGTTTTTT	CASSEDLFF
TRBV18	NA	TRBJ2-3	NA	TGTGCCAGCTCACCACCCTATTTGGCGGCGCCTAGCACAGATACGCAGTATTTT	CASSPPYLAAPSTDTQYF
TRBV11-2	NA	TRBJ2-6	TRBD1	TGTGCCAGCAGGGGGTGGGACAGGGGGCCTGGGGCCAACGTCCTGACTTTC	CASRGWDRGPGANVLTF
TRBV29-1	NA	TRBJ2-5	NA	TGCAGCGTTGATGGTTGGGCAGATCAAGAGACCCAGTACTTC	CSVDGWADQETQYF
TRBV18	NA	TRBJ1-1	TRBD1	TGTGCCAGCTCACCACTCCCGGGACAGGGTGAGGCTGAAGCTTTCTTT	CASSPLPGQGEAEAFF
TRBV9	NA	TRBJ2-1	TRBD2	TGTGCCAGCAGCGTAGTAGGGGAGGGTGAGCAGTTCTTC	CASSVVGEGEQFF
TRBV18	NA	TRBJ1-2	NA	TGTGCCAGCTCACCGACGGTCAGGGGAGAAATAGGCTACACCTTC	CASSPTVRGEIGYTF
TRBV28	NA	TRBJ2-1	NA	TGTGCCAGCCTCGAAGTGGGCAGGGCCCCCAATGAGCAGTTCTTC	CASLEVGRAPNEQFF
TRBV4-1	NA	TRBJ1-1	NA	TGCGCCAGCAGCCCCGGTACGGGAGACGAAGCTTTCTTT	CASSPGTGDEAFF
TRBV7-2	NA	TRBJ2-7	TRBD1	TGTGCCAGCAGCTTAGGTCGCCAGGGGGCTTCCTACGAGCAGTACTTC	CASSLGRQGASYEQYF
TRBV20-1	NA	TRBJ2-7	TRBD2	TGCAGTGCAACGACTAGCCACGAGCAGTACTTC	CSATTSHEQYF
TRBV28	NA	TRBJ1-2	NA	TGTGCCAGCAGTTTGTCTGGGGCCTATGGCTACACCTTC	CASSLSGAYGYTF
TRBV28	NA	TRBJ1-2	NA	TGTGCCATCGGCAGGCCGGAACTTAGCTACACCTTC	CAIGRPELSYTF
TRBV5-6	NA	TRBJ2-4	NA	TGTGCCAGCAGCTCGGCGTCAGGGGCTAAAAACATTCAGTACTTC	CASSSASGAKNIQYF
TRBV7-2	NA	TRBJ2-7	NA	TGTGCCAGCAGCTTAGCTGGGCCGCCGGGCGAGCAGTACTTC	CASSLAGPPGEQYF
TRBV27	NA	TRBJ1-5	NA	TGTGCCAGCAGTTCCCGTGGAAATCAGCCCCAGCATTTT	CASSSRGNQPQHF